Below, 2 T cell receptor beta chains from the same sample are listed, as sequenced in a study of shared clonotypes between healthy human individuals. The table came from immunoSEQ multiplex PCR; TCRdb's copy has only in-frame clones and leaves some out. Of about 2.4 million clones listed, over 85% were seen once; the top ten hold about 0.34%. Sequenced sample: naive CD4+ T cells from PBMCs. This sample's subset: CD45RA+ positively selected. The receptors were sampled from a man between 18 and 29 years old in good health. Some clones in this sample may be carry-over from other donors' samples.

Remarks on this clone: The same CDR3 is also encoded by other DNA sequences in this sample. The chain has TRBV5-1 and TRBJ2-1, with 7 bases lining up with TRBD2. CDR1 and CDR2 from the germline V gene are SGHRS and YFSETQ. There are 16 residues in the CDR3. V gave up 0 bases and J gave up 3 bases; unmatched junction bases: 6. CDR3 region: CASSLATGGSYNEQFF. The CDR3 DNA sequence: TGCGCCAGCAGCTTGGCAACGGGCGGGAGCTACAATGAGCAGTTCTTC.

The chain couples TRBV7-9 to TRBJ2-1; 7 bases map to TRBD2. The junction had 8 bases not matched to a gene; V was cut back by 5 bases and J by 1 base. CDR3 length equals 16 residues. Germline-derived CDR1 and CDR2 are SEHNR and FQNEAQ (reference sequence). CDR3 amino acids: CASSPGGTLSYNEQFF. The CDR3 DNA is TGTGCCAGCAGCCCGGGGGGTACCCTGTCCTACAATGAGCAGTTCTTC. Using reference TRBV7-9 and TRBJ2-1 for the parts outside the CDR3, the full variable domain is DTGVSQNPRHKITKRGQNVTFRCDPISEHNRLYWYRQTLGQGPEFLTYFQNEAQLEKSRLLSDRFSAERPKGSFSTLEIQRTEQGDSAMYLCASSPGGTLSYNEQFFGPGTRLTVL.